Below, 23 T cell receptor beta chains from the same sample are listed, as sequenced in a study of blood T cell repertoires in COVID-19 (dated by TCRdb to 2018 to 2021). To prepare the library, the immunoSEQ multiplex PCR assay was applied. TCRdb re-hosts the immuneACCESS table, in-frame sequences only. Its copies lack some clones; in the studies checked, an unresolved V gene accounts for under half of them, and the cause for the rest is not known. The sample table shows 250,000 to 300,000 clones, and approximately 78% are seen once. The ten largest clones represent about 5% of the sample. Sequencing was carried out using PBMCs or T cells enriched from blood (not recorded which). These receptors came from a man between 35 and 55 years old who had been exposed to COVID-19.

The chain uses TRBV3-1 (or the pseudogene TRBV3-2) and TRBJ2-7; perhaps TRBD2 as D (5 bases). This CDR3 is 13 amino acids long. Germline lookup yields CDR1 LGHDT and CDR2 YNNKEL (reference sequence). Trimming shortened V by 4 bases and J by 4 bases, and 11 bases separated the two germline ends. Here the CDR3 reads CASSLMGGYEQYF. For the CDR3, the DNA is TGTGCCAGCAGCCTAATGGGCGGGTACGAGCAGTACTTC.

The V call is TRBV2, the J call TRBJ2-1, with D maybe TRBD1 (6 bases). The germline V gene encodes CDR1 SNHLY and CDR2 FYNNEI. The V end lost 6 bases, the J end lost 5 bases, and 17 bases lay between the germline ends. The CDR3 sequence is 15 residues long. The CDR3 spells CASRQQGGRNNEQFF. The CDR3 DNA reads as TGTGCCAGCAGGCAACAGGGTGGTAGAAACAATGAGCAGTTCTTC.

The J gene is TRBJ1-1, the V gene TRBV5-1; D is ambiguous. The CDR3 is 14 amino acids. Germline V gene data show CDR1 as SGHRS and CDR2 as YFSETQ. Trimming shortened V by 4 bases and J by 1 base, and 11 bases separated the two germline ends. The CDR3 protein is CASSPGETNTEAFF. Written as DNA, the CDR3 is TGCGCCAGCAGCCCCGGGGAGACGAACACTGAAGCTTTCTTT.

V is TRBV19 and J is TRBJ2-1; TRBD1 matches at 9 bases. The CDR3 covers 14 residues. V shed 6 bases and J 7 bases; nucleotides not matched to a gene: 7. Germline-derived CDR1 and CDR2 are LNHDA and SQIVND (reference sequence). The CDR3 region is CASRPGQGRNEQFF. The CDR3, as DNA: TGTGCCAGTAGGCCGGGACAGGGAAGAAATGAGCAGTTCTTC.

This sequence joins TRBV10-3 and TRBJ2-2; TRBD2 matches at 8 bases. V lost 4 bases, J lost 6 bases, and 7 bases stayed unmatched. This CDR3 contains 15 residues. Germline values: CDR1 ENHRY, CDR2 SYGVKD. This CDR3 reads CAISVQAGAPGELFF. The CDR3, as DNA: TGTGCCATCAGTGTCCAAGCGGGAGCCCCCGGGGAGCTGTTTTTT.

The CDR3 DNA reads TGTGCCAGCAGCTTGGGGGGGAGTAGCGGAACAGATACGCAGTATTTT. Translating gives CASSLGGSSGTDTQYF. The genes are TRBV5-8 and TRBJ2-3; D might be TRBD2 (6 bases). Germline V gene sequence: CDR1 SGHTS, CDR2 YDEGEE. V was clipped by 0 bases and J by 3 bases, with 14 bases between them. The CDR3 has 16 residues.

This rearrangement joins TRBV5-1 to TRBJ2-6; D unclear. The CDR3 loop spans 15 amino acids. Trimming pared 4 bases from V and 0 bases from J, leaving 8 bases between. The germline CDR1 and CDR2 sequences are SGHRS and YFSETQ. CDR3 sequence reads: CASSVGYSGANVLTF. The CDR3 DNA follows: TGCGCCAGCAGCGTGGGTTACTCTGGGGCCAACGTCCTGACTTTC.

The chain is built from TRBV6-5 and TRBJ2-5; the match to TRBD2 covers 13 bases. Germline loops: CDR1 MNHEY, CDR2 SVGAGI. The V gene end was trimmed by 1 base and the J gene end by 3 bases; junction bases not matched to a gene: 2. The length of the CDR3 is 16 residues. The CDR3 loop is CASSYWGTSGKETQYF. CDR3 DNA: TGTGCCAGCAGTTACTGGGGGACTAGCGGGAAAGAGACCCAGTACTTC.

The chain couples TRBV5-1 to TRBJ2-1; 12 bases map to TRBD2. Trimming removed 3 bases from V and 8 bases from J; junction bases left unmatched: 9. This CDR3 has 16 amino acids. Per germline, CDR1 SGHRS and CDR2 YFSETQ. This CDR3 is CASSSTPTSGGDEQFF. The CDR3, as DNA: TGCGCCAGCAGCTCGACCCCGACTAGCGGGGGCGATGAGCAGTTCTTC. Filled out from reference TRBV5-1 and TRBJ2-1, the complete variable domain reads KAGVTQTPRYLIKTRGQQVTLSCSPISGHRSVSWYQQTPGQGLQFLFEYFSETQRNKGNFPGRFSGRQFSNSRSEMNVSTLELGDSALYLCASSSTPTSGGDEQFFGPGTRLTVL.

This clone came up a few times. The chain uses TRBV6-6 and TRBJ2-7; 7 positions agree with TRBD2. The V and J ends lost 5 bases and 3 bases, in that order; junction bases with no gene match: 7. Germline V gives CDR1 MNHNY, CDR2 SVGAGI (reference sequence). The CDR3 runs to 14 residues. The CDR3 region is CASSGTTRSYEQYF. In DNA, the CDR3 is TGTGCCAGCAGTGGGACTACCAGGAGCTACGAGCAGTACTTC.

This clone appeared a few times. The chain combines TRBV2 with TRBJ1-2; possible D gene TRBD1, 6 bases. Germline V gene sequence: CDR1 SNHLY, CDR2 FYNNEI. The V end lost 4 bases, the J end lost 8 bases, and 20 bases lay between the germline ends. This CDR3 has 15 amino acids. CDR3 sequence reads: CASSGERDMGVGYTF. The CDR3 nucleotides are TGTGCCAGCAGTGGGGAGCGGGACATGGGAGTAGGCTACACCTTC.

The V gene is TRBV21-1, the J gene TRBJ2-7; TRBD2, the table's D call, was not compared with the DNA. TRBV21-1 is a pseudogene segment. The CDR3 sequence is 16 residues long. The CDR3 DNA reads as TGTGCCAGCAGCAAATTAATGAGGCCGAAATCCTACGAGCAGTACTTC. This encodes CASSKLMRPKSYEQYF.

The V and J genes are TRBV5-6 and TRBJ1-2; possibly TRBD1 for D (5 bases). Germline values: CDR1 SGHDT, CDR2 YYEEEE. The germline V and J ends were trimmed by 3 bases and 6 bases, with 9 bases remaining between them. The CDR3 totals 12 residues. The CDR3 loop is CASSWGGDGYTF. CDR3 in DNA: TGTGCCAGCAGCTGGGGGGGAGATGGCTACACCTTC. Using reference TRBV5-6 and TRBJ1-2 for the parts outside the CDR3, the full variable domain is DAGVTQSPTHLIKTRGQQVTLRCSPKSGHDTVSWYQQALGQGPQFIFQYYEEEERQRGNFPDRFSGHQFPNYSSELNVNALLLGDSALYLCASSWGGDGYTFGSGTRLTVV.

This clone has a handful of counts. V and J are TRBV2 and TRBJ1-1, with D possibly matching TRBD1 (5 bases). Germline V gene data show CDR1 as SNHLY and CDR2 as FYNNEI. V was shortened by 6 bases and J by 3 bases, with 14 bases between the two germline ends. This CDR3 is built from 14 residues. CDR3 sequence (DNA): TGTGCCAGCAGCGCAAACGTAGGGGACACTGAAGCTTTCTTT. Translating it yields CASSANVGDTEAFF. The full variable domain, in which reference TRBV2 and TRBJ1-1 provide the parts outside the CDR3, is EPEVTQTPSHQVTQMGQEVILRCVPISNHLYFYWYRQILGQKVEFLVSFYNNEISEKSEIFDDQFSVERPDGSNFTLKIRSTKLEDSAMYFCASSANVGDTEAFFGQGTRLTVV.

V usage is TRBV6-5 and J usage is TRBJ2-1; a weak D match, TRBD2 (5 bases). The germline CDR1 and CDR2 sequences are MNHEY and SVGAGI. The CDR3 length is 14 residues. V lost 6 bases and J 7 bases, leaving 16 bases between the germline ends. The CDR3 loop reads CASRHRGIKNEQFF. DNA for the CDR3: TGTGCCAGCAGACACCGGGGAATTAAAAATGAGCAGTTCTTC.

The chain employs TRBV10-3 and TRBJ2-7; 7 bases line up with TRBD2. The trim removed 10 bases at V and 2 bases at J, leaving 8 bases unmatched. Germline CDR1 and CDR2: ENHRY and SYGVKD. The CDR3 has 13 amino acids. The CDR3 reads CATGTGTTYEQYF. The CDR3 DNA reads as TGTGCCACCGGGACCGGGACTACCTACGAGCAGTACTTC.

This clone was seen once. This chain joins TRBV3-1 (or the pseudogene TRBV3-2) and TRBJ2-3; no clear D gene. V was cut by 1 base and J by 2 bases, with 13 bases left in between. Looked up from germline, CDR1 is LGHDT and CDR2 is YNNKEL (reference sequence). The CDR3 runs 16 residues. The CDR3 sequence is CASSQGQAIFTDTQYF. CDR3 bases: TGTGCCAGCAGCCAAGGGCAAGCGATCTTCACAGATACGCAGTATTTT.

This clone occurred many times. This chain uses TRBV6-5 with TRBJ2-3; D perhaps matches TRBD2 (5 bases). The CDR3 sequence is 13 residues long. Trimming stripped 6 bases from V and 6 bases from J, with 13 bases between. Germline V lookup: CDR1 MNHEY, CDR2 SVGAGI. CDR3 sequence reads: CASRTTRSDTQYF. CDR3 nucleotide sequence: TGTGCCAGCAGAACAACTAGATCCGATACGCAGTATTTT.

The rearrangement links TRBV5-1 to TRBJ1-3, with TRBD1 as a possible D gene (6 bases). Germline V lookup: CDR1 SGHRS, CDR2 YFSETQ. Trimming took 2 bases from V and 0 from J, leaving 12 bases between them. The CDR3 spans 16 residues. The CDR3 spells CASSFRQVTSGNTIYF. CDR3 bases: TGCGCCAGCAGCTTTAGACAGGTAACCTCTGGAAACACCATATATTTT.

This clone appeared a single time. V and J are TRBV6-4 and TRBJ1-1; D is possibly TRBD1 (5 bases). Looked up from germline, CDR1 is MRHNA and CDR2 is SNTAGT. The V end lost 3 bases, the J end lost 6 bases, and 11 bases lay between the germline ends. This CDR3 comprises 13 residues. The CDR3 DNA reads TGTGCCAGCAGTGAACAGGTTAACTCTGAAGCTTTCTTT. It encodes CASSEQVNSEAFF.

Here the CDR3 DNA reads TGTGCCAGCACCCAGGGCCAATCACCCCTCCACTTT. It codes for CASTQGQSPLHF. The chain recombines TRBV25-1 with TRBJ1-6; D may be TRBD1 (5 bases). The CDR3 spans 12 residues. In germline, CDR1 is MGHDK, CDR2 SYGVNS. Trimming removed 7 bases from V and 10 bases from J, with 11 bases in between.

The CDR3 region is CASRGAQGSGTPLFF. The DNA of the CDR3 is TGTGCCAGCAGGGGGGCGCAAGGTAGCGGGACCCCCTTATTCTTC. The chain has TRBV2 and TRBJ2-1, with 8 bases matching TRBD2. Germline V CDR1 and CDR2: SNHLY, FYNNEI. The CDR3 runs 15 residues. Losses at the gene ends were 6 bases for V and 16 bases for J; bases not matched to a gene: 20.

This clone has only one observation. The rearrangement joins TRBV6-5 to TRBJ2-7; D unresolved. Trimming removed 2 bases at V and 4 bases at J, with 9 bases between. The length of the CDR3 is 13 residues. Germline CDR1 and CDR2: MNHEY and SVGAGI. CDR3 DNA: TGTGCCAGCAGTTACCTTGACGGGTACGAGCAGTACTTC. Protein: CASSYLDGYEQYF.